These 11 T cell receptor beta chains originate from one sample sequenced in a study of metastatic and nonmetastatic thyroid tumors. Among the patients, none had received any treatment before thyroid surgery. TCRdb re-clonotyped the PCR reads through MiXCR. This sample has 15,000 to 20,000 clones, with around a third found just once. The sample taken for sequencing was tumor tissue. The origin of the receptors is a male donor with papillary thyroid cancer or a benign thyroid nodule (not recorded which). Some clones in this sample may be carry-over from other donors' samples.

Points on this clone: An end of the junction does not agree with germline; a read error may underlie this. V usage is TRBV30 and J usage is TRBJ1-2; D is possibly TRBD1 (5 bases). The CDR3 is 13 residues long. Germline V gives CDR1 GTSNPN, CDR2 SVGIG (reference sequence). The chain's CDR3 is CALSVPQRGGYTF. CDR3 DNA: TGTGCCTTGAGTGTACCACAGCGGGGGGGCTACACCTTC.

J is TRBJ1-1 and V is TRBV4-2, with D tentatively TRBD1 (5 bases). This CDR3 spans 13 amino acids. Trimming removed 2 bases from V and 8 bases from J, with 12 bases in between. Germline CDR1 LGHNA, CDR2 YNFKEQ. The CDR3 region has the DNA TGTGCCAGCAGCCAACTAACCGCAGGGGAAGCTTTCTTT. Amino acids: CASSQLTAGEAFF.

The genes are TRBV7-2 and TRBJ2-1, with unresolved D. CDR1 SGHTA and CDR2 FQGNSA come from the germline V gene. With 2 bases removed from V and 6 bases from J, the gap between germline ends came to 5 bases. The CDR3 runs to 12 residues. The CDR3 spells CASSLLFNEQFF. In DNA, the CDR3 is TGTGCCAGCAGCTTATTGTTCAATGAGCAGTTCTTC.

In its sample, this clone was seen many times. The rearrangement uses TRBV7-2 and TRBJ2-2; D might be TRBD1 or TRBD2, each matching 6 bases. There are 16 residues in the CDR3. V lost 5 bases and J lost 6, with 19 bases in between. Germline-derived CDR1 and CDR2 are SGHTA and FQGNSA. The DNA for the CDR3 is TGTGCCAGCAGCCGAGGAGGGACATTTGGGGCCGGGGAGCTGTTTTTT. Residues: CASSRGGTFGAGELFF. The full variable domain, rest sourced from reference TRBV7-2 and TRBJ2-2, is GAGVSQSPSNKVTEKGKDVELRCDPISGHTALYWYRQSLGQGLEFLIYFQGNSAPDKSGLPSDRFSAERTGGSVSTLTIQRTQQEDSAVYLCASSRGGTFGAGELFFGEGSRLTVL.

This clone is medium-sized (0.01 to 0.1%). This sequence joins TRBV20-1 and TRBJ2-1; 8 bases map to TRBD1. The CDR3 runs to 16 residues. Germline V gene data show CDR1 as DFQATT and CDR2 as SNEGSKA (reference sequence). J gave up 1 base and V 0 bases, and 5 bases lay outside the gene matches. The DNA for the CDR3 is TGCAGTGCTAGAGATACGGACAGGGAATCCTACAATGAGCAGTTCTTC. It encodes CSARDTDRESYNEQFF.

This clone was counted between two and nine times. CDR3 nucleotide sequence: TGTGCCTGGCCGACAGGGGCTGGAAACACCATATATTTT. Translation: CAWPTGAGNTIYF. The rearrangement uses TRBV30 and TRBJ1-3, with 8 bases fitting TRBD1. The V segment lost 5 bases and the J segment 2 bases; nucleotides outside the gene matches: 2. This CDR3 comprises 13 residues. Germline CDR1 GTSNPN, CDR2 SVGIG (reference sequence).

This sequence joins TRBV6-4 and TRBJ2-7, with D uncertain. The CDR3 contains 17 residues. Germline CDR1 and CDR2: MRHNA and SNTAGT. The V and J ends lost 0 bases and 0 bases respectively, with 15 bases between them. The DNA of the CDR3 is TGTGCCAGCAGTGACTCGATCCTTCTGGTTCCCTCCTACGAGCAGTACTTC. Its translation is CASSDSILLVPSYEQYF.

This clone was detected a few times. The rearrangement joins TRBV2 to TRBJ2-3, with unresolved D. CDR1 SNHLY and CDR2 FYNNEI come from the germline V gene. V was shortened by 8 bases and J by 2 bases, with 8 bases between the two germline ends. The CDR3 has 12 residues. The CDR3 loop reads CASDGSTDTQYF. For the CDR3, the DNA is TGTGCCAGCGACGGGTCCACAGATACGCAGTATTTT.

This clone was seen a few times. The chain couples TRBV20-1 to TRBJ2-7, with a weak D call TRBD2 (5 bases). The CDR3 is 14 residues long. V shed 4 bases and J shed 4 bases, with 17 bases lying between them. The germline gives CDR1 DFQATT, CDR2 SNEGSKA (reference sequence). In DNA, the CDR3 is TGCAGTGCTAATGGACGGCGGGCCCCTTACGAGCAGTACTTC. Amino acid sequence: CSANGRRAPYEQYF.

This clone has just a few counts. Written as DNA, the CDR3 is TGTGCCAGCAGTGACGGAGGTAGAGGGAGAGCAAACACAGATACGCAGTATTTT. As protein: CASSDGGRGRANTDTQYF. The chain uses TRBV6-4 and TRBJ2-3, with TRBD2 as a possible D gene (5 bases). The CDR3 totals 18 residues. Germline values: CDR1 MRHNA, CDR2 SNTAGT. Trimming stripped 2 bases from V and 2 bases from J, with 20 bases between.

Note on this clone: The CDR3 does not end in the conserved phenylalanine or tryptophan, so this is likely a read error. This rearrangement joins TRBV20-1 to TRBJ2-1; weak D call: TRBD2 (6 bases). Germline values: CDR1 DFQATT, CDR2 SNEGSKA (reference sequence). The CDR3 covers 15 residues. Trimming took off 6 bases at V and 8 bases at J, with 23 bases between the two ends. The CDR3 nucleotides are TGCAGTGCCGCGCCCGGGTCTAGCGAATTGGATGAGCAGTTCTTG. Protein sequence: CSAAPGSSELDEQFL.